Listed below are T cell receptor beta chains from one sample, sequenced in a study of Ad26.COV2.S vaccination and SARS-CoV-2 variants. Only in-frame clones appear in the TCRdb table, and some are missing; sequencing was by immunoSEQ multiplex PCR. The sample has a few hundred thousand clones; 85% to 90% are singletons. The sequences come from peripheral blood, collected in a trial of Ad26.COV2.S vaccine versus placebo. These receptors originate from a person aged 18-65 years who received the Ad26.COV2.S COVID-19 vaccine or a placebo. CDR3s include the opening cysteine and the closing phenylalanine or tryptophan. The D gene is left open where the match is weak. Expanded clones are given a class, and other clones once, few, many or no size at all.

TRBD1	TRBV7-2	NA	TRBJ2-7	TGTGCCAGCAGCTGGAGGACAGGGGACAACCCCTACGAGCAGTACTTC	CASSWRTGDNPYEQYF
TRBD2	TRBV5-5	NA	TRBJ2-3	TGTGCCAGCAGCTTGGTTCCTAGCGGGGGGTACACAGATACGCAGTATTTT	CASSLVPSGGYTDTQYF
TRBD2	TRBV9	NA	TRBJ2-1	TGTGCCAGCAGCGCCTCTAGCGGGGGGGACGGTGAGCAGTTCTTC	CASSASSGGDGEQFF
TRBD1	TRBV11-2	NA	TRBJ2-7	TGTGCCAGCAGCTTGAGCCGGACAGGGTCCTACGAGCAGTACTTC	CASSLSRTGSYEQYF
TRBD1	TRBV9	few	TRBJ1-6	TGTGCCAGCAGCGCACCTCCGGGACAGGGCAATTCACCCCTCCACTTT	CASSAPPGQGNSPLHF
NA	TRBV15	once	TRBJ2-5	TGTGCCACCAGCAGAGATCTGAGGGGGGGCGTAACCCAGTACTTC	CATSRDLRGGVTQYF
NA	TRBV7-2	few	TRBJ2-2	TGTGCCAGCAGCTCCACGGGGGCCCGGGGCGGGGAGCTGTTTTTT	CASSSTGARGGELFF
NA	TRBV5-4	NA	TRBJ2-1	TGTGCCAGCAGCTTGAGGACGAAGCGGCTTGAGCAGTTCTTC	CASSLRTKRLEQFF
TRBD2	TRBV27	NA	TRBJ2-5	TGTGCCAGCAGTCCCCGGGGGACTAGCGGGGGAGAGACCCAGTACTTC	CASSPRGTSGGETQYF
NA	TRBV5-4	NA	TRBJ2-3	TGTGCCAGCAGCTTACCCAGTAGTGCGGGAGATACGCAGTATTTT	CASSLPSSAGDTQYF
NA	TRBV7-2	NA	TRBJ1-5	TGTGCCAGCAGCTTAGCTCCATCTAGCAATCAGCCCCAGCATTTT	CASSLAPSSNQPQHF
NA	TRBV13	NA	TRBJ1-2	TGTGCCAGCAGCATATACGGGGAAGCGAACTATGGCTACACCTTC	CASSIYGEANYGYTF
NA	TRBV2	NA	TRBJ1-3	TGTGCCAGCAGTGAAGGGGATGCTGGCTCTGGAAACACCATATATTTT	CASSEGDAGSGNTIYF
TRBD1	TRBV6-5	once	TRBJ1-2	TGTGCCAGCATTCACACAGGGGGCACTGGCTACACCTTC	CASIHTGGTGYTF
TRBD2	TRBV4-1	NA	TRBJ2-7	TGCGCCAGCAGCCCCGGGACTAGCGGATTCTCCTACGAGCAGTACTTC	CASSPGTSGFSYEQYF
NA	TRBV7-9	NA	TRBJ2-5	TGTGCCAGCAGCTCCCAAACAGGGTCTAAGACTCAGACCCAGTACTTC	CASSSQTGSKTQTQYF
NA	TRBV16	NA	TRBJ1-2	TGTGCCAGCAGCCGAAACGGCCTCTATGGCTACACCTTC	CASSRNGLYGYTF
NA	TRBV5-1	NA	TRBJ2-7	TGCGCCAGCAGCATCAGGGTATTAGAGGACGAGCAGTACTTC	CASSIRVLEDEQYF
NA	TRBV28	few	TRBJ1-5	TGTGCGGGCGGACGAGGTCAGCCCCAGCATTTT	CAGGRGQPQHF
TRBD1	TRBV28	NA	TRBJ2-3	TGTGCCAGCAGTTTATTGGGACAGGGCACAGATACGCAGTATTTT	CASSLLGQGTDTQYF
NA	TRBV19	once	TRBJ2-4	TGTGCCAGTAGTATGGGGGGCCGGTCCAAAAACATTCAGTACTTC	CASSMGGRSKNIQYF
NA	TRBV11-2	NA	TRBJ2-7	TGTGCCAGCAGCGCCCGATTAAGCGGGGACAGCGAGCAGTACTTC	CASSARLSGDSEQYF
NA	TRBV18	NA	TRBJ1-2	TGTGCCAGCTCACAGACTCCGGGGCTCTATGGCTACACCTTC	CASSQTPGLYGYTF
NA	TRBV5-1	NA	TRBJ2-1	TGCGCCAGCAGCCCCCTGGGGGCCTCCACTGAGCAGTTCTTC	CASSPLGASTEQFF
NA	TRBV11-2	NA	TRBJ2-7	TGTGCCAGCAGCTTAGGGTCCAGCGAGGCCTACGAGCAGTACTTC	CASSLGSSEAYEQYF
NA	TRBV3-1/TRBV3-2	NA	TRBJ2-7	TGTGCCAGCAGCCAATTAAGTTTCTACGAGCAGTACTTC	CASSQLSFYEQYF
NA	TRBV5-5	NA	TRBJ1-4	TGTGCCAGCAGGAGACAGTTAACTAATGAAAAACTGTTTTTT	CASRRQLTNEKLFF
TRBD1	TRBV10-3	NA	TRBJ1-1	TGTGCCATCAGTGAAGGACGGGACAGAGACACTGAAGCTTTCTTT	CAISEGRDRDTEAFF
NA	TRBV11-2	few	TRBJ1-4	TGTGCCAGCAGCTTAGATCGGGCAGGCGAAAAACTGTTTTTT	CASSLDRAGEKLFF
NA	TRBV27	many	TRBJ1-3	TGTGCCAGCAGTTTAAGTTCGGGGCCTGGAAACACCATATATTTT	CASSLSSGPGNTIYF
NA	TRBV30	NA	TRBJ1-1	TGTGCCTGGAGTGTTATCACGGGAGGTGAAGCTTTCTTT	CAWSVITGGEAFF
NA	TRBV6-5	many	TRBJ2-7	TGTGCCAGCAGTTACGGCAGGGTCTACGAGCAGTACTTC	CASSYGRVYEQYF
NA	TRBV5-4	NA	TRBJ1-4	TGTGCCAGCAGCTTGGTACCGGGGACGGAAAAACTGTTTTTT	CASSLVPGTEKLFF
NA	TRBV5-6	NA	TRBJ1-2	TGTGCCAGCCTAAAGGCACCCGGAGGCAACTATGGCTACACCTTC	CASLKAPGGNYGYTF
NA	TRBV5-8	NA	TRBJ1-2	TGTGCCAGCAGCTTTGCAGCAGGCTATGGCTACACCTTC	CASSFAAGYGYTF
TRBD1	TRBV27	NA	TRBJ1-2	TGTGCCAGCAGTACGCTAGGGGGCTTCTATGGCTACACCTTC	CASSTLGGFYGYTF
NA	TRBV3-1/TRBV3-2	NA	TRBJ1-3	TGTGCCAGCAGCCAACCCGGGCCTGGAAACACCATATATTTT	CASSQPGPGNTIYF
NA	TRBV11-2	NA	TRBJ2-1	TGTGCCAGCAGCGCAAGGGACTTGGGGTACAATGAGCAGTTCTTC	CASSARDLGYNEQFF
NA	TRBV24-1	NA	TRBJ2-1	TGTGCCACCAGCGGCCCGGGGACTGAGCAGTTCTTC	CATSGPGTEQFF
NA	TRBV19	once	TRBJ2-2	TGTGCCAGTAGGCCGTCAGGGTCGGGCGGGGAGCTGTTTTTT	CASRPSGSGGELFF
NA	TRBV27	once	TRBJ2-2	TGTGCCAGCAGTCCGGGGACCGGGGAGCTGTTTTTT	CASSPGTGELFF